The subject of this entry is one TCR beta chain. The antigen is not known. Germline V gene sequence: CDR1 LNHNV, CDR2 YYDKDF (reference sequence). This CDR3 has 18 residues. V gave up 0 bases and J gave up 0 bases; unmatched junction bases: 8. The data were obtained in a study of cytomegalovirus exposure and HLA in healthy donors. Study outcomes and limitations: The listing of 150 to 200 TCR beta chains classed them as cytomegalovirus-associated. A later analysis linked 16,951 TCR beta sequences to HLA alleles at 0.05 false discovery rate.

The PCR was carried out with 60 Vbeta primers and 13 Jbeta primers. Profiling relied on immunoSEQ multiplex PCR, and the TCRdb table lists in-frame clones only, not all of them. Of around 100,000 clones in the sample, around three fifths were seen once. The genes are TRBV15 and TRBJ1-1; 9 positions match TRBD1. The source is a man aged 30 to 45 in good health and CMV-seronegative. The source material was PBMCs. CDR3 loop: CATSRDWGQGNMNTEAFF. The DNA for the CDR3 is TGTGCCACCAGCAGAGATTGGGGACAGGGAAACATGAACACTGAAGCTTTCTTT.